This T cell receptor beta chain was sequenced during a study of blood T cell repertoires in COVID-19. Study background: Nucleic acid was either cDNA or gDNA, and it came from T cells, B-cell-depleted T cells, or PBMCs.

There are a few counts of this clone. As originally analysed: Cell counts per sample came from amplifying reference gene primers. Data came from immunoSEQ multiplex PCR; TCRdb stores just in-frame clones and leaves some out. V and J calls and clone size are given by that table; D and trimming were obtained from the DNA. The sample lists 70,000 to 85,000 clones, about 86% occurring once. The V gene end was trimmed by 6 bases and the J gene end by 11 bases; junction bases not matched to a gene: 4. CDR3 length equals 12 residues. Germline assignment: CDR1 SNHLY and CDR2 FYNNEI. The sample was peripheral blood. The TCR comes from a woman older than 75 in a cohort sampled during active or convalescent COVID-19. The V and J genes are TRBV2 and TRBJ2-7; 13 bases map to TRBD2. CDR3 sequence reads: CASRGLAGLKYV. CDR3 sequence (DNA): TGTGCCAGCAGGGGACTAGCGGGACTTAAGTACGTC.